Sequencing of this TCR beta chain was carried out in a study of blood T cell repertoires in COVID-19. Whole-study context: T cells, B-cell-depleted T cells, or PBMCs supplied cDNA or gDNA.

Data came from immunoSEQ multiplex PCR; TCRdb stores just in-frame clones and leaves some out. The sample consists of fewer than 350,000 clones, about nine tenths of them appearing once. Participant reports of clinical history set cohort assignment. Donors in Cohort 3 counted as recovered after two negative PCRs, clearance, or symptom resolution. Sequenced input: PBMCs or T cells enriched from blood (not recorded which). This receptor was taken from a man aged 55 to 70 who had recovered from COVID-19.

CDR3 sequence (DNA): TGTGCCATCAGATTTCCCGGGACTAGCGGGAGAGGGAATGAGCAGTTCTTC. Its protein product is CAIRFPGTSGRGNEQFF. The chain has TRBV10-3 and TRBJ2-1; TRBD2 agrees at 14 bases. CDR1 and CDR2 (germline): ENHRY, SYGVKD. The CDR3 totals 17 residues. The V segment lost 6 bases and the J segment 7 bases; nucleotides outside the gene matches: 11.